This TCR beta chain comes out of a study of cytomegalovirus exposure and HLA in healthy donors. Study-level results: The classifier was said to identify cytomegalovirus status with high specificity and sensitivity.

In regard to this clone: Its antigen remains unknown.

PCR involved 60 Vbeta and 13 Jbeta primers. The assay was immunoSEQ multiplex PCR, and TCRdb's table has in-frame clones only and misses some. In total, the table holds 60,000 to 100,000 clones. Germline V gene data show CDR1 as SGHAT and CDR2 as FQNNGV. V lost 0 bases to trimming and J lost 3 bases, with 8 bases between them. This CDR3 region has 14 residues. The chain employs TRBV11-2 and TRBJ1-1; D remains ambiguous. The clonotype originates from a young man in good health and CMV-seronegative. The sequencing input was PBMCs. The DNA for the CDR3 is TGTGCCAGCAGCTTAGAAATCGCGTACACTGAAGCTTTCTTT. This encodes CASSLEIAYTEAFF.